Listed here is a single T cell receptor beta chain. TCRdb re-analysed the 5' RACE reads in MiXCR, keeping a single row per CDR3 protein. The repertoire holds tens of thousands of distinct CDR3 sequences, with about 15% as singletons. The sample originates from a study of T-cell memory formation after mild COVID-19. The CDR3 has 17 amino acids. Germline loops: CDR1 SGHVS, CDR2 FNYEAQ. V trimming: 5 bases; J trimming: 2 bases; junction bases outside the gene matches: 14. The chain links TRBV7-6 to TRBJ2-7, with TRBD2 matching over 8 bases. The receptor's source is an adult woman who had mild COVID-19 (a few samples of this study predate the infection). Cell type and time point are not known. Source material: PBMCs or a T cell subset sorted from them (not recorded which). CDR3 protein: CASSPYSGVPLAYEQYF. CDR3 coding DNA: TGTGCCAGCAGCCCCTATAGCGGGGTTCCTCTAGCCTACGAGCAGTACTTC.